This T cell receptor (beta chain) was found in a study of cytomegalovirus exposure and HLA in healthy donors. Findings and limits, study-wide: When presence/absence was analysed, sequencing depth was taken to be roughly uniform across donors.

As regards this clone: The antigen is undetermined.

The PCR was carried out with 60 Vbeta primers and 13 Jbeta primers. TCRdb keeps only in-frame clones here, not all; method: immunoSEQ multiplex PCR. Among more than 90,000 clones listed, under 85% were seen once. Healthy bone marrow donors made up the donor group. This clonotype originated in a man aged 35 to 55 in good health and CMV-seronegative. The material sequenced was PBMCs.

CDR3 nucleotides: TGTGCCAGCACCCGGACTAGCCAAGACACAGATACGCAGTATTTT. Translated: CASTRTSQDTDTQYF. The chain is built from TRBV9 and TRBJ2-3, with TRBD2 matching 8 bases. Germline CDR1 reads SGDLS; CDR2 reads YYNGEE. The trim removed 6 bases at V and 2 bases at J, leaving 8 bases unmatched. The length of the CDR3 is 15 residues.